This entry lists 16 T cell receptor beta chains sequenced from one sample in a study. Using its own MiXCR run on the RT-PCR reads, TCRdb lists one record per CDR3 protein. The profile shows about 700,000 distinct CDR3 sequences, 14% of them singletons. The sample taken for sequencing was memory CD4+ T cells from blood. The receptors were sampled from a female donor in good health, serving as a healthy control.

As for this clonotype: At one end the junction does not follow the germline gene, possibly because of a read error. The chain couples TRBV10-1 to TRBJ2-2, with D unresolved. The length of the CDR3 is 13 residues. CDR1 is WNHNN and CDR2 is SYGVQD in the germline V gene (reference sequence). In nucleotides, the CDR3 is TGCGCCAGCAGTGAGGAGTACACCCGGGAGCTGTTTTTT. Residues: CASSEEYTRELFF.

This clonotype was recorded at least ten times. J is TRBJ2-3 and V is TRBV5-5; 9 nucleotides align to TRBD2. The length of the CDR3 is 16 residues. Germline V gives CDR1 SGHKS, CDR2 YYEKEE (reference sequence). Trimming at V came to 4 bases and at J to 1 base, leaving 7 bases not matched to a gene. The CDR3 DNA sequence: TGTGCCAGCAGCCTAACTAGCGGGCTCGGCACAGATACGCAGTATTTT. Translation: CASSLTSGLGTDTQYF.

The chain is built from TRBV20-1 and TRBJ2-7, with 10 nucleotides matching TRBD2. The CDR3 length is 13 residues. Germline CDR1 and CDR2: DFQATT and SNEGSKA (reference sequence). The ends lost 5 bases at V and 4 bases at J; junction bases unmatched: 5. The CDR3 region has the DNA TGCAGTGCTGAACTAGCGGGGCTTTACGAGCAGTACTTC. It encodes CSAELAGLYEQYF.

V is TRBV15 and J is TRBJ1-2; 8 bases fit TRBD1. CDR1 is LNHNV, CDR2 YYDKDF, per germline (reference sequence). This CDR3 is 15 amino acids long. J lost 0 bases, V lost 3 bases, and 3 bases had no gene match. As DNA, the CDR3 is TGTGCCACCAGCAGGACAGGGGCGACTAACTATGGCTACACCTTC. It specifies CATSRTGATNYGYTF.

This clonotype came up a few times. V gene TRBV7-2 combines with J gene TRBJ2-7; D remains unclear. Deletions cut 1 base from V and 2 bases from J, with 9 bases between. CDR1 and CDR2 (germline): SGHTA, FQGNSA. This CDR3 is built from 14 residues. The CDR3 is CASSLEAVAYEQYF. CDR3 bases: TGTGCCAGCAGCTTAGAGGCAGTAGCCTACGAGCAGTACTTC.

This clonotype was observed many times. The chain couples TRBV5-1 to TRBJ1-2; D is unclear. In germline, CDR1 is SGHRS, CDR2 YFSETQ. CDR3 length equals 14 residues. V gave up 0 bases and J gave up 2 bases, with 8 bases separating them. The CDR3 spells CASSLVSANYGYTF. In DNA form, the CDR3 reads TGCGCCAGCAGCTTGGTATCAGCGAACTATGGCTACACCTTC.

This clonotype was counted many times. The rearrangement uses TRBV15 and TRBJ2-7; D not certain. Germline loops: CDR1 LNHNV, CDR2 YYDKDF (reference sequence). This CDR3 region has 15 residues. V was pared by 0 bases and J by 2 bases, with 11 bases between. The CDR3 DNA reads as TGTGCCACCAGCAGAGACTTCGGGCTCACCTACGAGCAGTACTTC. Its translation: CATSRDFGLTYEQYF.

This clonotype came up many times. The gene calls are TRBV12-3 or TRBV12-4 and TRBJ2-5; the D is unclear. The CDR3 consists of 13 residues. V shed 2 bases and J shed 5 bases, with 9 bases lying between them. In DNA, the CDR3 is TGTGCCAGCAGTTTACAGACCGCTGAGACCCAGTACTTC. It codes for CASSLQTAETQYF.

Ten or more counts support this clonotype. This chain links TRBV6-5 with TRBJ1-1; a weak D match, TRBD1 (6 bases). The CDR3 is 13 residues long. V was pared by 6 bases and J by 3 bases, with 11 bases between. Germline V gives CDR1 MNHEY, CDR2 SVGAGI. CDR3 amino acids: CASRRQVDTEAFF. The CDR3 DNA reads TGTGCCAGCAGGAGACAGGTAGACACTGAAGCTTTCTTT.

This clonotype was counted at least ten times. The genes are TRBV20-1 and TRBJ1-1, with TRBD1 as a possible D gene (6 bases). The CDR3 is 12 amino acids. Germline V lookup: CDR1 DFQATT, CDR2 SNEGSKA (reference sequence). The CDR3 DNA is TGCAGACCAGACAGGCCGAACACTGAAGCTTTCTTT. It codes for CRPDRPNTEAFF.

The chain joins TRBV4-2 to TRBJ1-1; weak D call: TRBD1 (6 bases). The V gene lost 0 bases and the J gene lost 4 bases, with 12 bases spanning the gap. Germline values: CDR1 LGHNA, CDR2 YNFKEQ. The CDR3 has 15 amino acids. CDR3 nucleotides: TGTGCCAGCAGCCAAGACGCGGGGGCCCCCACTGAAGCTTTCTTT. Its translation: CASSQDAGAPTEAFF.

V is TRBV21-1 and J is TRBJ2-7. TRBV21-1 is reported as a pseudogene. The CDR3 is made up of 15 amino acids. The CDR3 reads CASSKLSGPEEEQYF. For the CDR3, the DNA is TGTGCCAGCAGCAAATTATCAGGACCAGAGGAGGAGCAGTACTTC.

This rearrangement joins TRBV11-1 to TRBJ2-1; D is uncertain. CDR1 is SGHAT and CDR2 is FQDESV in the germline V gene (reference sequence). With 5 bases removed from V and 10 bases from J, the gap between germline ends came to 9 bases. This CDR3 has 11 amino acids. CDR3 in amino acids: CASSGSVEQFF. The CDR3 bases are TGTGCCAGCAGCGGAAGCGTGGAGCAGTTCTTC.

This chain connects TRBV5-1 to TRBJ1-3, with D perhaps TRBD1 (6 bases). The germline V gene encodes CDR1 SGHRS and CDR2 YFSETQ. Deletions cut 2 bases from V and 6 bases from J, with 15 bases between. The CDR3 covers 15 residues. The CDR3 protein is CASSFAGAIENTIYF. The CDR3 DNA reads TGCGCCAGCAGCTTCGCGGGGGCAATAGAAAACACCATATATTTT.

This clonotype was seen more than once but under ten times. The CDR3 coding sequence is TGCAGTGCCAAGGCACTCATGAACACTGAAGCTTTCTTT. Translating it yields CSAKALMNTEAFF. The chain links TRBV20-1 to TRBJ1-1; D gene unclear. CDR3 length equals 13 residues. The germline V gene encodes CDR1 DFQATT and CDR2 SNEGSKA (reference sequence). Trimming cost V 6 bases and J 0 bases, with 11 bases left between them.

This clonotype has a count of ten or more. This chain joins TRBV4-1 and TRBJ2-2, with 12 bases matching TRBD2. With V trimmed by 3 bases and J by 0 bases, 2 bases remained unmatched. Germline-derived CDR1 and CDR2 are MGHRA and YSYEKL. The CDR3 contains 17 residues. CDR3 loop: CASSHRTSGTNTGELFF. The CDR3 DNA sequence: TGCGCCAGCAGCCATCGGACTAGCGGGACGAACACCGGGGAGCTGTTTTTT.